The rows below give T cell receptor beta chains drawn from one sample of a study of cytomegalovirus exposure and HLA in healthy donors. The method was immunoSEQ multiplex PCR; TCRdb's version includes in-frame clones alone and lacks a portion of them. This repertoire shows around 75,000 clones, around four fifths found once; its top ten account for 3%. What was sequenced was PBMCs. These receptors were taken from a man aged 30 to 39 in good health and CMV-seronegative. CDR3s include the opening cysteine and the closing phenylalanine or tryptophan. Fields, in order: CDR3 DNA, CDR3 protein, J gene, D gene, CDR3 length, clone size, V gene. A D gene is named only where the DNA matches it firmly. Some rows have no size entry. The others give once, few or many, or a class for an expanded clone.

cdr3_nt: TGTGCCAGCAGCTTAGCGGGAGACCAATACAATGAGCAGTTCTTC
cdr3_aa: CASSLAGDQYNEQFF
j_call: TRBJ2-1
d_call: TRBD2
cdr3_length: 15
clone_size: -
v_call: TRBV7-3

cdr3_nt: TGTGCCAGCAGCTCCGCGTCGGGAACGCAGTATTTT
cdr3_aa: CASSSASGTQYF
j_call: TRBJ2-3
d_call: -
cdr3_length: 12
clone_size: once
v_call: TRBV7-3

cdr3_nt: TGTGCCAGCAGTCTAACCTACGAGCAGTACTTC
cdr3_aa: CASSLTYEQYF
j_call: TRBJ2-7
d_call: -
cdr3_length: 11
clone_size: few
v_call: TRBV28

cdr3_nt: TGTGCCAGCAGCGTGAATCGGGGGCGGGGGACCAGGGAGACCCAGTACTTC
cdr3_aa: CASSVNRGRGTRETQYF
j_call: TRBJ2-5
d_call: -
cdr3_length: 17
clone_size: -
v_call: TRBV9

cdr3_nt: TGTGCCAGCAGTCCACTAGCGGGGGTCGAGACCCAGTACTTC
cdr3_aa: CASSPLAGVETQYF
j_call: TRBJ2-5
d_call: TRBD2
cdr3_length: 14
clone_size: -
v_call: TRBV7-2

cdr3_nt: TGTGCCAGCAGCCAACAGGGCACTGAAGCTTTCTTT
cdr3_aa: CASSQQGTEAFF
j_call: TRBJ1-1
d_call: -
cdr3_length: 12
clone_size: -
v_call: TRBV25-1

cdr3_nt: TGTGCCAGCAGTTTGTTGCAGGATCTGTACAATGAGCAGTTCTTC
cdr3_aa: CASSLLQDLYNEQFF
j_call: TRBJ2-1
d_call: -
cdr3_length: 15
clone_size: -
v_call: TRBV27

cdr3_nt: TGTGCCTGGAACAGGGAACACACTGAAGCTTTCTTT
cdr3_aa: CAWNREHTEAFF
j_call: TRBJ1-1
d_call: -
cdr3_length: 12
clone_size: -
v_call: TRBV30

cdr3_nt: TGTGCCAGCAGCTTGACTAGCGGGGGGGCGGAGACCCAGTACTTC
cdr3_aa: CASSLTSGGAETQYF
j_call: TRBJ2-5
d_call: TRBD2
cdr3_length: 15
clone_size: -
v_call: TRBV7-2

cdr3_nt: TGTGCCAGCAGCTTCACGGGGAACACAGATACGCAGTATTTT
cdr3_aa: CASSFTGNTDTQYF
j_call: TRBJ2-3
d_call: -
cdr3_length: 14
clone_size: few
v_call: TRBV7-6

cdr3_nt: TGCGCCAGCAGCCAAGTGCTTCGGACAAGTCCGAACACCGGGGAGCTGTTTTTT
cdr3_aa: CASSQVLRTSPNTGELFF
j_call: TRBJ2-2
d_call: -
cdr3_length: 18
clone_size: -
v_call: TRBV4-1

cdr3_nt: TGTGCCAGCAGTTTCAGCGGGAGCGCAGATACGCAGTATTTT
cdr3_aa: CASSFSGSADTQYF
j_call: TRBJ2-3
d_call: TRBD2
cdr3_length: 14
clone_size: -
v_call: TRBV2

cdr3_nt: TGTGCTTCGGGGACTAGCGGTGAAGAGACCCAGTACTTC
cdr3_aa: CASGTSGEETQYF
j_call: TRBJ2-5
d_call: TRBD2
cdr3_length: 13
clone_size: -
v_call: TRBV30

cdr3_nt: TGTGCCAGTAGTATAGGGGCACAGAACACTGAAGCTTTCTTT
cdr3_aa: CASSIGAQNTEAFF
j_call: TRBJ1-1
d_call: -
cdr3_length: 14
clone_size: few
v_call: TRBV19

cdr3_nt: TGTGCCAGCAGCTACCAGACTAGCGGGAGGGTATTGGATACGCAGTATTTT
cdr3_aa: CASSYQTSGRVLDTQYF
j_call: TRBJ2-3
d_call: TRBD2
cdr3_length: 17
clone_size: -
v_call: TRBV5-6

cdr3_nt: TGTGCCAGCAGTGCGACAGGGAGAGAGACCCAGTACTTC
cdr3_aa: CASSATGRETQYF
j_call: TRBJ2-5
d_call: TRBD1
cdr3_length: 13
clone_size: -
v_call: TRBV25-1

cdr3_nt: TGTGCCAGTAGTCCTCGACTAGCGGGAGGGTACAATGAGCAGTTCTTC
cdr3_aa: CASSPRLAGGYNEQFF
j_call: TRBJ2-1
d_call: TRBD2
cdr3_length: 16
clone_size: -
v_call: TRBV19

cdr3_nt: TGTGCCAGCAGTTTGGTTGGGACTAGCGGGGTCACAGATACGCAGTATTTT
cdr3_aa: CASSLVGTSGVTDTQYF
j_call: TRBJ2-3
d_call: TRBD2
cdr3_length: 17
clone_size: -
v_call: TRBV28

cdr3_nt: TGCAGCGTTGAAAGGGGGGTTTGGGCGGGGGGGTTCCAAGAGACCCAGTACTTC
cdr3_aa: CSVERGVWAGGFQETQYF
j_call: TRBJ2-5
d_call: TRBD2
cdr3_length: 18
clone_size: -
v_call: TRBV29-1

cdr3_nt: TGCGCCAGCAGCCAAGAAGGGGGGGCATATACCGGGGAGCTGTTTTTT
cdr3_aa: CASSQEGGAYTGELFF
j_call: TRBJ2-2
d_call: -
cdr3_length: 16
clone_size: once
v_call: TRBV4-3

cdr3_nt: TGTGCCAGCAGCGAGGGACTAGCGGGGGACCACTACGAGCAGTACTTC
cdr3_aa: CASSEGLAGDHYEQYF
j_call: TRBJ2-7
d_call: TRBD2
cdr3_length: 16
clone_size: -
v_call: TRBV9

cdr3_nt: TGCGCCAGCAGCATGGGACTAGCGGGGGCGGGCTACGAGCAGTACTTC
cdr3_aa: CASSMGLAGAGYEQYF
j_call: TRBJ2-7
d_call: TRBD2
cdr3_length: 16
clone_size: once
v_call: TRBV5-1

cdr3_nt: TGTGCCAGCAGCCGGGGGGATAGCACAGATACGCAGTATTTT
cdr3_aa: CASSRGDSTDTQYF
j_call: TRBJ2-3
d_call: TRBD2
cdr3_length: 14
clone_size: once
v_call: TRBV7-8

cdr3_nt: TGTGCCAGCAGCCCTAAGCCCGGGGTGGATACAGATACGCAGTATTTT
cdr3_aa: CASSPKPGVDTDTQYF
j_call: TRBJ2-3
d_call: -
cdr3_length: 16
clone_size: -
v_call: TRBV11-3

cdr3_nt: TGTGCCAGCAGTGAGAGGCTCTACAATGAGCAGTTCTTC
cdr3_aa: CASSERLYNEQFF
j_call: TRBJ2-1
d_call: -
cdr3_length: 13
clone_size: -
v_call: TRBV2

cdr3_nt: TGCGCCAGCAGCCTTGGTGAGACAGGGCGCTACACCTTC
cdr3_aa: CASSLGETGRYTF
j_call: TRBJ1-2
d_call: TRBD1
cdr3_length: 13
clone_size: -
v_call: TRBV4-1

cdr3_nt: TGTGCCAGCAGCTTAACAGGGGATGACTATGGCTACACCTTC
cdr3_aa: CASSLTGDDYGYTF
j_call: TRBJ1-2
d_call: TRBD1
cdr3_length: 14
clone_size: -
v_call: TRBV7-2

cdr3_nt: TGCGCCAGCAGCTTGGGGTTGGCGGGGGCGATATCTGGCTACACCTTC
cdr3_aa: CASSLGLAGAISGYTF
j_call: TRBJ1-2
d_call: -
cdr3_length: 16
clone_size: -
v_call: TRBV5-1

cdr3_nt: TGCGCCAGCAGGGCCCCCGGGACAGCCTTGAGCGAGCAGTACTTC
cdr3_aa: CASRAPGTALSEQYF
j_call: TRBJ2-7
d_call: TRBD1
cdr3_length: 15
clone_size: -
v_call: TRBV4-1

cdr3_nt: TGTGCCAGCAGCTTACCCCCGGGAGTGTACAATGAGCAGTTCTTC
cdr3_aa: CASSLPPGVYNEQFF
j_call: TRBJ2-1
d_call: -
cdr3_length: 15
clone_size: -
v_call: TRBV11-1

cdr3_nt: TGTGCCATTACGACAGGAGCACCCACCTTC
cdr3_aa: CAITTGAPTF
j_call: TRBJ1-2
d_call: -
cdr3_length: 10
clone_size: -
v_call: TRBV19

cdr3_nt: TGTGCCAGCAGCACACAGGGGAAAGGGCAGCCCCAGCATTTT
cdr3_aa: CASSTQGKGQPQHF
j_call: TRBJ1-5
d_call: TRBD1
cdr3_length: 14
clone_size: -
v_call: TRBV13

cdr3_nt: TGTGCCAGCAGCTCCCTAGGGGGGGCAGGCGAAAAACTGTTTTTT
cdr3_aa: CASSSLGGAGEKLFF
j_call: TRBJ1-4
d_call: -
cdr3_length: 15
clone_size: -
v_call: TRBV11-3

cdr3_nt: TGTGCCGCTCGGTCGTACACCGGGGAGCTGTTTTTT
cdr3_aa: CAARSYTGELFF
j_call: TRBJ2-2
d_call: -
cdr3_length: 12
clone_size: -
v_call: TRBV5-4

cdr3_nt: TGCGCCAGCAGCCAAGTGGCCGGGCAGACAGGTCGGGGCTACACCTTC
cdr3_aa: CASSQVAGQTGRGYTF
j_call: TRBJ1-2
d_call: -
cdr3_length: 16
clone_size: -
v_call: TRBV4-1

cdr3_nt: TGTGCCAGCAGTTTATGGCTAGCGGGGGGGAGGGTTGAGTATTTT
cdr3_aa: CASSLWLAGGRVEYF
j_call: TRBJ2-3
d_call: TRBD2
cdr3_length: 15
clone_size: -
v_call: TRBV27

cdr3_nt: TGTGCCAGCAGTCCCAGAGGTTTAGGGGGCACTGAAGCTTTCTTT
cdr3_aa: CASSPRGLGGTEAFF
j_call: TRBJ1-1
d_call: -
cdr3_length: 15
clone_size: -
v_call: TRBV28